These 9 T cell receptor beta chains were all obtained from the same sample, sequenced in a study of blood T cell repertoires in COVID-19. TCRdb's table, derived via immunoSEQ multiplex PCR, lists solely in-frame clones and lacks some. The table records about 53,000 clones, around 84% of them present only once. The sequencing sample was made of peripheral blood. Receptor source: a man between 70 and 80 years old with active COVID-19.

This clone was found many times. The rearrangement links TRBV19 to TRBJ1-5; D possibly corresponds to TRBD1 (5 bases). Germline V gene data show CDR1 as LNHDA and CDR2 as SQIVND (reference sequence). V was pared by 1 base and J by 7 bases, with 11 bases between. The CDR3 has 14 amino acids. The CDR3 loop is CASSIGGSGQPQHF. CDR3 DNA sequence: TGTGCCAGTAGTATAGGGGGCTCAGGGCAGCCCCAGCATTTT. Supplemented by reference TRBV19 and TRBJ1-5, the full variable domain reads DGGITQSPKYLFRKEGQNVTLSCEQNLNHDAMYWYRQDPGQGLRLIYYSQIVNDFQKGDIAEGYSVSREKKESFPLTVTSAQKNPTAFYLCASSIGGSGQPQHFGDGTRLSIL.

This chain joins TRBV9 and TRBJ2-1, with D possibly TRBD1 on 7 matching bases. Germline V gives CDR1 SGDLS, CDR2 YYNGEE. V was pared by 0 bases and J by 2 bases, with 36 bases between. CDR3 size: 24 residues. CDR3 region: CASSVGLRALAGGRQGIPYNEQFF. The DNA of the CDR3 is TGTGCCAGCAGCGTAGGACTCAGGGCACTAGCTGGGGGTCGACAGGGCATCCCCTACAATGAGCAGTTCTTC.

V usage is TRBV7-2 and J usage is TRBJ1-1; D gene ambiguous. Germline V gene sequence: CDR1 SGHTA, CDR2 FQGNSA. Trimming left V 1 base short and J 11 bases short, with 17 bases between. The CDR3 extends over 14 amino acids. The CDR3 sequence: CASSLVTEVEAAFF. CDR3 nucleotide sequence: TGTGCCAGCAGCTTAGTGACCGAGGTCGAAGCGGCTTTCTTT.

The chain combines TRBV6-2 or TRBV6-3 with TRBJ2-1; 8 bases match TRBD2. Germline lookup yields CDR1 MNHEY and CDR2 SVGEGT. The CDR3 runs to 15 residues. The V and J ends lost 6 bases and 7 bases, in that order; junction bases with no gene match: 11. CDR3 residues: CASSSAGVEANEQFF. CDR3 nucleotides: TGTGCCAGCAGCTCAGCGGGGGTAGAGGCTAATGAGCAGTTCTTC.

This clone was detected a few times. The chain recombines TRBV27 with TRBJ1-5; maybe TRBD1 (5 bases). The germline V gene encodes CDR1 MNHEY and CDR2 SMNVEV (reference sequence). This CDR3 is 14 amino acids long. Trimming stripped 2 bases from V and 2 bases from J, with 7 bases between. In nucleotides, the CDR3 is TGTGCCAGCAGTTTACGGGGGGGCAATCAGCCCCAGCATTTT. It encodes CASSLRGGNQPQHF.

The chain links TRBV7-3 to TRBJ2-5; the match to TRBD2 covers 10 bases. CDR3 length: 17 residues. The ends lost 2 bases at V and 6 bases at J; junction bases unmatched: 12. The germline V gene encodes CDR1 SGHTA and CDR2 FQGTGA. The CDR3 here is CASSLGVTSGAGKTQYF. As DNA, the CDR3 is TGTGCCAGCAGCTTAGGCGTTACTAGCGGGGCGGGAAAGACCCAGTACTTC.

The CDR3 region is CASSQDRRGHREQFF. In nucleotides, the CDR3 is TGTGCCAGCAGCCAAGATCGTAGGGGGCATCGTGAGCAGTTCTTC. The rearrangement links TRBV4-2 to TRBJ2-1; 7 nucleotides align to TRBD1. The V and J ends lost 0 bases and 9 bases, in that order; junction bases with no gene match: 8. This CDR3 spans 15 amino acids. Per germline, CDR1 LGHNA and CDR2 YNFKEQ.

V usage is TRBV6-5 and J usage is TRBJ1-2, with D maybe TRBD1 (5 bases). The CDR3 is 14 amino acids. With 2 bases removed from V and 0 bases from J, the gap between germline ends came to 7 bases. CDR1 is MNHEY, CDR2 SVGAGI, per germline. The CDR3 spells CASSYTTANYGYTF. DNA for the CDR3: TGTGCCAGCAGTTACACGACAGCTAACTATGGCTACACCTTC.

At least ten counts were recorded for this clone. V is TRBV19 and J is TRBJ2-2; maybe TRBD1 (5 bases). Germline loops: CDR1 LNHDA, CDR2 SQIVND (reference sequence). The CDR3 runs 15 residues. V dropped 3 bases and J dropped 6 bases, with 14 bases sitting between them. The CDR3 DNA is TGTGCCAGTAGTATGGGTAGGGGATGGGCCGGGGAGCTGTTTTTT. Translating it yields CASSMGRGWAGELFF.